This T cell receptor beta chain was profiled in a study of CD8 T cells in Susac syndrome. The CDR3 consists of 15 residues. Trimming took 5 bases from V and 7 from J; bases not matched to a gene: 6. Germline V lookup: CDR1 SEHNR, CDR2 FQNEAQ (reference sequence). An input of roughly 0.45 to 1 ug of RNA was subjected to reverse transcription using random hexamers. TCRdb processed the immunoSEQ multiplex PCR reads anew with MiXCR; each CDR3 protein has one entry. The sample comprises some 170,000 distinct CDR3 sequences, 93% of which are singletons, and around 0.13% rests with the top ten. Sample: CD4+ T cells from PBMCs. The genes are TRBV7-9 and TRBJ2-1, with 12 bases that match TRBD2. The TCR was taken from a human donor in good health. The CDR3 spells CASSALAGGLNEQFF. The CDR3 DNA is TGTGCCAGCAGCGCGCTAGCGGGGGGGCTAAATGAGCAGTTCTTC.